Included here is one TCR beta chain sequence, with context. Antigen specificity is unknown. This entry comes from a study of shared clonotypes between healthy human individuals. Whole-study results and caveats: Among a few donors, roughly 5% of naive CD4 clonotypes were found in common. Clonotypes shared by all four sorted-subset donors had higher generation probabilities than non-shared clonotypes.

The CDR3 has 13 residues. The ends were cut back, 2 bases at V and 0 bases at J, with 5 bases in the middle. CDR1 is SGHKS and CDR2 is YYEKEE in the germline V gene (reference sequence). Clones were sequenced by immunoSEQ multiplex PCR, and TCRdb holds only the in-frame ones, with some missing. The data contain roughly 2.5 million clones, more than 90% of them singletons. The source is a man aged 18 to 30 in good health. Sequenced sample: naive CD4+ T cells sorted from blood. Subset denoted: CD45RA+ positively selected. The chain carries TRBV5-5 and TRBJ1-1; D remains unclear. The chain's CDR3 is CASSLGVNTEAFF. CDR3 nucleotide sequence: TGTGCCAGCAGCTTAGGAGTGAACACTGAAGCTTTCTTT. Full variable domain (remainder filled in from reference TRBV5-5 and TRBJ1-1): DAGVTQSPTHLIKTRGQQVTLRCSPISGHKSVSWYQQVLGQGPQFIFQYYEKEERGRGNFPDRFSARQFPNYSSELNVNALLLGDSALYLCASSLGVNTEAFFGQGTRLTVV.